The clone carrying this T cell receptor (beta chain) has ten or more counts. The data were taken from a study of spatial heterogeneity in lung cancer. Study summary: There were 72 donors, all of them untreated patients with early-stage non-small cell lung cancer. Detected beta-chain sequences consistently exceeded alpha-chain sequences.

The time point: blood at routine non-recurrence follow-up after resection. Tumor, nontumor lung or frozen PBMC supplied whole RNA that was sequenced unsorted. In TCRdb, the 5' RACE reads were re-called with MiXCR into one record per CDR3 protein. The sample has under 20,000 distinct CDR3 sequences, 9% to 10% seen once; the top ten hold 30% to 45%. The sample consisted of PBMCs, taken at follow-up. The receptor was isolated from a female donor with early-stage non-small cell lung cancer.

CDR3 sequence: CATSVTGLAGQETQYF. CDR3 bases: TGTGCCACCAGTGTAACGGGACTAGCGGGGCAGGAGACCCAGTACTTC. The chain is built from TRBV24-1 and TRBJ2-5; TRBD2 matches at 13 bases. The CDR3 extends over 16 amino acids. The germline gives CDR1 KGHDR, CDR2 SFDVKD. V lost 5 bases, J lost 5 bases, and 7 bases stayed unmatched.